The 3 T cell receptor beta chains below come from one sample, sequenced in a study of T cells in Graves' hyperthyroidism and ophthalmopathy. Amplification yielded TCR beta CDR3 regions, with RNA transcripts as the source. A set of HTBI primers served as the primers for a first-round RT-PCR of the TCR CDR3. Via MiXCR, TCRdb re-called the multiplex PCR reads, giving one row per CDR3 protein. This repertoire shows 500,000 to 600,000 distinct CDR3 sequences, 46% found once; its top ten account for around 20%. Specimen: peripheral blood or thyroid tissue (not recorded which). All receptors come from an adult woman with Graves' disease, either hyperthyroidism or ophthalmopathy (not recorded which).

The CDR3 DNA is TGTGCCACCGGCTTTAGGGGAACTGTGGAGACCCAGTACTTC. Translation gives CATGFRGTVETQYF. The chain links TRBV15 to TRBJ2-5, with a weak D call TRBD1 (5 bases). The CDR3 extends over 14 amino acids. V lost 8 bases and J 5 bases, leaving 18 bases between the germline ends. CDR1 and CDR2 (germline): LNHNV, YYDKDF (reference sequence).

The V call is TRBV3-1, the J call TRBJ2-2, with D tentatively TRBD2 (5 bases). This CDR3 region has 15 residues. Germline values: CDR1 LGHDT, CDR2 YNNKEL (reference sequence). V gave up 6 bases and J gave up 1 base, with 12 bases separating them. The CDR3 sequence: CASSLDFGNTGELFF. CDR3 nucleotide sequence: TGTGCCAGCAGTTTGGACTTCGGGAACACCGGGGAGCTGTTTTTT.

As to this clonotype: Without the conserved terminal phenylalanine or tryptophan, this CDR3 likely stems from a read error. The V and J genes are TRBV9 and TRBJ1-5, with D perhaps TRBD1 (5 bases). Germline V gene data show CDR1 as SGDLS and CDR2 as YYNGEE. Trimming pared 3 bases from V and 0 bases from J, leaving 10 bases between. The CDR3 totals 15 residues. Here the CDR3 reads CASSASGNSNQPQHL. The CDR3 DNA reads as TGTGCCAGCAGCGCATCAGGGAATAGCAATCAGCCCCAGCATCTT.